The rows below give T cell receptor beta chains drawn from one sample of a study of a mutant IDH1 vaccine in newly diagnosed glioma. Antigens of these TCRs are unknown. Sequenced by immunoSEQ multiplex PCR; TCRdb stores in-frame clones only, minus some. In the table there are tens of thousands of clones, about 80% of which are singletons. The specimen comprised PBMCs, sampled from a glioma patient whose treatment included an IDH1 peptide vaccine. The receptors derive from a man in his fifties or sixties with glioma. The CDR3 runs from the conserved cysteine through the conserved F or W. A D gene is named only where the DNA matches it firmly. A clone size is listed for some rows: how often the clone was seen (once, few, many), or a class if it is expanded.

j_call clone_size v_call d_call cdr3_nt cdr3_aa
TRBJ1-6 NA TRBV5-4 NA TGTGCCAGCAGCCCTGCCCAGGGGCATAATTCACCCCTCCACTTT CASSPAQGHNSPLHF
TRBJ1-2 NA TRBV5-6 TRBD1 TGTGCCAGCACCCTTTTTGACAGGGCCCTTAACTATGGCTACACCTTC CASTLFDRALNYGYTF
TRBJ2-7 NA TRBV11-2 TRBD2 TGTGCCAGCAGCTTCCCGAGCGGGGCCCGGGGCTTCGAGCAGTACTTC CASSFPSGARGFEQYF
TRBJ2-2 NA TRBV4-2 NA TGTGCCAGCAGCCCCCTGGGGGGCGCTGGCACCGGGGAGCTGTTTTTT CASSPLGGAGTGELFF
TRBJ1-1 NA TRBV6-1 TRBD1 TGTGCCAGCATGAGAACAGGGGTCAGGACTGAAGCTTTCTTT CASMRTGVRTEAFF
TRBJ2-7 NA TRBV13 TRBD2 TGTGCCAGCAGCTTAGGGACTAGCGGAACCTACGAGCAGTACTTC CASSLGTSGTYEQYF
TRBJ1-1 few TRBV4-1 TRBD1 TGCGCCAGCAGCCAAACGGGACAGGGGAACACTGAAGCTTTCTTT CASSQTGQGNTEAFF
TRBJ2-1 NA TRBV6-5 TRBD1 TGTGCCAGCAGTTACTGGCAGGGGGCTGAGGGTAATGAGCAGTTCTTC CASSYWQGAEGNEQFF
TRBJ2-2 NA TRBV7-9 TRBD1 TGTGCCAGCAGACGACAGGGGGCCGGAGGGGAGCTGTTTTTT CASRRQGAGGELFF
TRBJ1-5 NA TRBV30 NA TGTGCCTGGAGGGATAGGACGCGCAGCTATCAGCCCCAGCATTTT CAWRDRTRSYQPQHF
TRBJ2-5 NA TRBV30 TRBD2 TGTGCCTGTCAGAAGGGACTAGGAAACCAAGAGACCCAGTACTTC CACQKGLGNQETQYF
TRBJ2-2 NA TRBV4-1 NA TGCGCCAGCAGCCAAGATCCGCAGGGAGGGAACACCGGGGAGCTGTTTTTT CASSQDPQGGNTGELFF
TRBJ1-5 once TRBV6-1 NA TGTGCCAGGAGGCAGGGGCGATATAGCAATCAGCCCCAGCATTTT CARRQGRYSNQPQHF
TRBJ2-7 NA TRBV6-5 TRBD1 TGTGCCAGCAGTTACGGACAGGGGCTCTACGAGCAGTACTTC CASSYGQGLYEQYF
TRBJ1-3 NA TRBV13 NA TGTGCCAGCCAGAGGACAGAACTATCCGGAAACACCATATATTTT CASQRTELSGNTIYF
TRBJ1-2 NA TRBV5-4 NA TGTGCCAGCAGCTTGGATAGGACATCTCAGCACAATGGCTACACCTTC CASSLDRTSQHNGYTF
TRBJ1-1 once TRBV7-9 NA TGTGCCAGCAGCTTAGACATGAACACTGAAGCTTTCTTT CASSLDMNTEAFF
TRBJ1-1 few TRBV5-6 NA TGTGCCAGCAGCCTACCGGGACAGAACACTGAAGCTTTCTTT CASSLPGQNTEAFF
TRBJ1-2 NA TRBV18 NA TGTGCCAGCTCACCCCCGGGACACGTCTATGGCTACACCTTC CASSPPGHVYGYTF
TRBJ2-1 once TRBV7-8 NA TGTGCCAGCAGCTTAGAGGACTACAATGAGCAGTTCTTC CASSLEDYNEQFF
TRBJ2-6 NA TRBV5-1 NA TGCGCCAGCAGCTACCCTAAAGACAGCCGGGAGGCCAACGTCCTGACTTTC CASSYPKDSREANVLTF
TRBJ2-5 NA TRBV5-6 NA TGTGCCAGCAGCCTCGGTCCTTCGAGAGAGACCCAGTACTTC CASSLGPSRETQYF
TRBJ2-7 NA TRBV30 NA TGTGCCTGGAGTTGGATGGGGACCTCCTACGAGCAGTACTTC CAWSWMGTSYEQYF
TRBJ2-7 NA TRBV27 NA TGTGCCAGCACCGACCGGGACGGAGCCTACGAGCAGTACTTC CASTDRDGAYEQYF
TRBJ2-7 few TRBV7-9 NA TGTGCCAGCAGCCCCTCCGGGGGCTACGAGCAGTACTTC CASSPSGGYEQYF
TRBJ1-3 NA TRBV4-3 NA TGCGCCAGCAGCCAAGAGGGGGCAAACACCATATATTTT CASSQEGANTIYF
TRBJ1-4 once TRBV29-1 NA TGCAGCCTGAGGAGGAACCTTAATGAAAAACTGTTTTTT CSLRRNLNEKLFF
TRBJ1-5 few TRBV7-3 NA TGTGCCAGCAGCTTATTGGTCAGAAATCAGCCCCAGCATTTT CASSLLVRNQPQHF
TRBJ1-2 NA TRBV9 TRBD1 TGTGCCAGCAGCGCCGACAGGGACTATGGCTACACCTTC CASSADRDYGYTF
TRBJ1-5 NA TRBV5-6 NA TGTGCCAGCAGCTTGGGCCGGGTGAATCAGCCCCAGCATTTT CASSLGRVNQPQHF
TRBJ2-1 NA TRBV6-6 NA TGTGCCAGCAGTTCCCTCGATGAGCAGTTCTTC CASSSLDEQFF
TRBJ1-6 NA TRBV30 NA TGTGCCTGGAGTCAGAGTGGGGTGAATTCACCCCTCCACTTT CAWSQSGVNSPLHF
TRBJ1-6 NA TRBV6-5 TRBD1 TGTGCCAGCCGGACAGGGAATAATTCACCCCTCCACTTT CASRTGNNSPLHF
TRBJ2-2 NA TRBV5-1 NA TGCGCCAGCAGCTTTACTATGACGAGCACCGGGGAGCTGTTTTTT CASSFTMTSTGELFF
TRBJ2-5 NA TRBV15 NA TGTGCCACCAGCAGAGATGGGATTGTCCGAGAGACCCAGTACTTC CATSRDGIVRETQYF
TRBJ1-4 NA TRBV30 NA TGTGCCTGGAGTCGGACCGGAGGGGATGAAAAACTGTTTTTT CAWSRTGGDEKLFF
TRBJ1-1 NA TRBV29-1 NA TGCAGCGTTGCGGGGACATCGGCCCGGGCTTTCTTT CSVAGTSARAFF
TRBJ2-7 NA TRBV27 TRBD1 TGTGCCAGCAGTTTCTTGACAGGGGGCTACGAGCAGTACTTC CASSFLTGGYEQYF
TRBJ1-5 NA TRBV2 NA TGTGCCAGCAGACGCTTTAGCAATCAGCCCCAGCATTTT CASRRFSNQPQHF
TRBJ1-4 NA TRBV5-1 NA TGCGCCAGCAGCAACGGGGGGGCGCGAGATGAAAAACTGTTTTTT CASSNGGARDEKLFF
TRBJ2-3 few TRBV9 NA TGTGCCAGCAGCGTAGGGGTAGGAACAGATACGCAGTATTTT CASSVGVGTDTQYF
TRBJ2-1 NA TRBV9 NA TGTGCCAGCAGCGTAGAGGTAAACTCCTACAATGAGCAGTTCTTC CASSVEVNSYNEQFF
TRBJ1-5 NA TRBV30 NA TGTGCCTGGAGTAACGGGGGTGGGGGAACCAGCAATCAGCCCCAGCATTTT CAWSNGGGGTSNQPQHF
TRBJ1-1 NA TRBV29-1 NA TGCAGCGTTGTCGACGCCCTGATCACTGAAGCTTTCTTT CSVVDALITEAFF
TRBJ1-3 NA TRBV7-6 TRBD1 TGTGCCAGCAGCCCCCTCCCGACAGGGGGCAGTGGAAACACCATATATTTT CASSPLPTGGSGNTIYF
TRBJ2-2 NA TRBV5-1 NA TGCGCCAGCAGCTTAGGGGAGGCCGGCACCGGGGAGCTGTTTTTT CASSLGEAGTGELFF
TRBJ2-7 few TRBV5-1 TRBD1 TGCGCCAGCAGCTTTGGGACAGGGGACTACGAGCAGTACTTC CASSFGTGDYEQYF
TRBJ1-4 NA TRBV5-1 TRBD1 TGCGCCAGCAGCTTACAGGGGAGGACTAATGAAAAACTGTTTTTT CASSLQGRTNEKLFF
TRBJ2-7 few TRBV6-6 NA TGTGCCAGCAGTTACTCGCCTAGCTCCTACGAGCAGTACTTC CASSYSPSSYEQYF
TRBJ1-2 NA TRBV4-2 NA TGTGCCAGCAGCCAAGCCGATTCTTGGACAGACTCTAACTATGGCTACACCTTC CASSQADSWTDSNYGYTF
TRBJ1-4 NA TRBV6-1 NA TGTGCCAGCAGTGAAGCGCTTTTTAAGGGGGTTGAAAAACTGTTTTTT CASSEALFKGVEKLFF
TRBJ2-7 once TRBV11-2 NA TGTGCCAGCAGCTTAGGGGGACTCTCCTACGAGCAGTACTTC CASSLGGLSYEQYF
TRBJ1-1 NA TRBV27 NA TGTGCCAGCAGTGGACAGCCCTATATGAACACTGAAGCTTTCTTT CASSGQPYMNTEAFF
TRBJ1-1 NA TRBV27 NA TGTGCCAGCAGTCTGGGGGGGGGAGCTGAAGCTTTCTTT CASSLGGGAEAFF
TRBJ1-1 few TRBV19 TRBD1 TGTGCCAGTAGTTCAGAGGGCAGGGGGGGCAGCTGGAACACTGAAGCTTTCTTT CASSSEGRGGSWNTEAFF